Listed below are T cell receptor beta chains from one sample, sequenced in a study of T cell changes during pregnancy in multiple sclerosis. The protocol was immunoSEQ multiplex PCR, while the TCRdb copy is restricted to in-frame clones and leaves out a portion. The data show tens of thousands of clones, 85% to 95% seen once. The sequences come from peripheral blood, collected in the third trimester of pregnancy. All receptors come from a female donor in good health, enrolled as a control in a pregnancy study. CDR3s include the opening cysteine and the closing phenylalanine or tryptophan. Each record gives: V gene, clone size, D gene, J gene, CDR3 protein, CDR3 DNA. D genes are given only for firm matches. Clone size is shown for a subset of rows, as once, few, many or a class of expanded clone.

TRBV5-4	-	TRBD1	TRBJ2-5	CASSFQGAELTQYF	TGTGCCAGCAGCTTCCAGGGGGCGGAATTGACCCAGTACTTC
TRBV5-4	-	-	TRBJ1-1	CASSLAGLANTEAFF	TGTGCCAGCAGCTTGGCCGGGTTAGCGAACACTGAAGCTTTCTTT
TRBV7-2	-	-	TRBJ2-5	CASSLSSQETQYF	TGTGCCAGCAGCTTGAGTTCCCAAGAGACCCAGTACTTC
TRBV27	-	-	TRBJ2-3	CASSFQGFQVTQYF	TGTGCCAGCAGTTTCCAGGGGTTTCAGGTTACGCAGTATTTT
TRBV27	-	-	TRBJ1-2	CASSSTTGLFGYTF	TGTGCCAGCAGTTCCACAACAGGGTTGTTTGGCTACACCTTC
TRBV2	-	-	TRBJ2-6	CASSPTTVGGSGANVLTF	TGTGCCAGCAGTCCAACGACGGTAGGGGGCTCTGGGGCCAACGTCCTGACTTTC
TRBV18	-	TRBD2	TRBJ2-7	CASSPRGTSQTYEQYF	TGTGCCAGCTCACCACGGGGGACTAGTCAGACCTACGAGCAGTACTTC
TRBV11-2	few	TRBD2	TRBJ2-3	CASSLAGTRRTPDTQYF	TGTGCCAGCAGCTTAGCCGGGACTAGGAGGACCCCAGATACGCAGTATTTT
TRBV10-2	once	TRBD2	TRBJ2-5	CASRSGLAEETQYF	TGCGCCAGCAGATCGGGACTAGCGGAAGAGACCCAGTACTTC
TRBV5-6	-	TRBD2	TRBJ2-7	CASTLTSGGLTYEQYF	TGTGCCAGCACCCTGACTAGCGGGGGGTTAACCTACGAGCAGTACTTC
TRBV5-1	-	TRBD1	TRBJ1-1	CASSSRLGTVDTEAFF	TGCGCCAGCAGCTCGCGTCTTGGGACAGTGGACACTGAAGCTTTCTTT
TRBV6-5	-	TRBD2	TRBJ2-7	CASSYSRGGVYEQYF	TGTGCCAGCAGTTACTCCCGGGGGGGGGTCTACGAGCAGTACTTC
TRBV29-1	-	TRBD2	TRBJ2-7	CSVRLAGAAYYEQYF	TGCAGCGTCCGACTAGCGGGAGCCGCCTACTACGAGCAGTACTTC
TRBV28	-	TRBD1	TRBJ1-2	CASSTSDRWGYGYTF	TGTGCCAGCAGTACCTCGGACAGGTGGGGGTATGGCTACACCTTC
TRBV6-5	-	-	TRBJ1-2	CASSSDYGYTF	TGTGCCAGCAGTTCGGACTATGGCTACACCTTC
TRBV2	-	-	TRBJ1-5	CASSEALRVLGNQPQHF	TGTGCCAGCAGTGAAGCCCTCAGGGTTTTGGGCAATCAGCCCCAGCATTTT
TRBV19	-	-	TRBJ1-6	CASSISVRDSPLHF	TGTGCCAGTAGTATTTCGGTCAGGGATTCACCCCTCCACTTT
TRBV7-8	-	TRBD2	TRBJ2-1	CASRFSGEGNEQFF	TGTGCCAGCAGATTTAGCGGGGAAGGCAATGAGCAGTTCTTC
TRBV4-3	-	-	TRBJ2-7	CASSQDNIEQGVPYSYEQYF	TGCGCCAGCAGCCAAGATAACATAGAACAGGGAGTCCCCTACTCCTACGAGCAGTACTTC
TRBV18	-	TRBD2	TRBJ2-1	CASSGLEYNEQFF	TGTGCCAGCTCAGGACTAGAATACAATGAGCAGTTCTTC
TRBV5-5	-	-	TRBJ2-5	CASSLMGRETQYF	TGTGCCAGCAGCCTGATGGGGCGAGAGACCCAGTACTTC
TRBV6-1	-	TRBD2	TRBJ2-1	CASLLAGRSGEQFF	TGTGCCAGTTTACTAGCGGGAAGGAGCGGTGAGCAGTTCTTC
TRBV18	-	TRBD2	TRBJ2-2	CASSPGLADGELFF	TGTGCCAGCTCACCGGGACTAGCCGACGGGGAGCTGTTTTTT
TRBV2	-	TRBD1	TRBJ2-5	CASRTGVQETQYF	TGTGCCAGCAGGACAGGGGTCCAAGAGACCCAGTACTTC
TRBV30	-	-	TRBJ1-4	CAWSVLRGEKLFF	TGTGCCTGGAGTGTACTAAGGGGTGAAAAACTGTTTTTT
TRBV5-1	-	-	TRBJ2-5	CASSFPSFRGSYQETQYF	TGCGCCAGCAGCTTTCCCTCGTTTCGGGGGAGCTACCAAGAGACCCAGTACTTC
TRBV6-5	-	-	TRBJ1-1	CASSMGQNTEAFF	TGTGCCAGCAGTATGGGACAGAACACTGAAGCTTTCTTT
TRBV25-1	-	-	TRBJ1-5	CASSATGGNQPQHF	TGTGCCAGCAGTGCGACAGGAGGTAATCAGCCCCAGCATTTT
TRBV27	-	TRBD1	TRBJ2-7	CASSIRTGPQYF	TGTGCCAGCAGTATAAGGACAGGTCCGCAGTACTTC
TRBV21-1	-	-	TRBJ1-5	CASSTLLGQGSRNQPQHF	TGTGCCAGCAGCACCTTATTGGGACAGGGGAGTAGAAATCAGCCCCAGCATTTT
TRBV6-5	-	TRBD1	TRBJ1-4	CASSTTGGGDEKLFF	TGTGCCAGCAGTACAACAGGGGGCGGGGATGAAAAACTGTTTTTT
TRBV5-1	-	-	TRBJ2-7	CASSLWRGITYEQYF	TGCGCCAGCAGCTTGTGGCGGGGAATTACCTACGAGCAGTACTTC
TRBV7-8	-	-	TRBJ2-7	CASSSDGWRGKYF	TGTGCCAGCAGCTCGGATGGATGGCGCGGGAAGTACTTC
TRBV6-5	-	TRBD1	TRBJ1-4	CASKTGANEKLFF	TGTGCCAGTAAGACAGGGGCTAATGAAAAACTGTTTTTT
TRBV19	-	TRBD2	TRBJ2-7	CASRGLAGASSYEQYF	TGTGCCAGTAGGGGACTAGCGGGAGCTAGCTCCTACGAGCAGTACTTC
TRBV6-1	-	-	TRBJ2-5	CASSEMGAETQYF	TGTGCCAGCAGTGAAATGGGGGCGGAGACCCAGTACTTC
TRBV28	-	-	TRBJ1-5	CASSLGGGGNQPQHF	TGTGCCAGCAGTTTAGGCGGGGGAGGCAATCAGCCCCAGCATTTT
TRBV28	-	TRBD2	TRBJ2-7	CASSVTSGGRWSYEQYF	TGTGCCAGCAGTGTGACTAGCGGGGGCCGTTGGAGTTACGAGCAGTACTTC
TRBV6-5	-	TRBD2	TRBJ2-7	CASSSQGLAVYEQYF	TGTGCCAGCAGTTCCCAGGGACTAGCGGTTTACGAGCAGTACTTC
TRBV6-5	-	TRBD2	TRBJ2-7	CASSYVASGTYEQYF	TGTGCCAGCAGTTACGTGGCTAGCGGGACCTACGAGCAGTACTTC
TRBV7-2	-	TRBD1	TRBJ2-3	CASSQDRGWDTQYF	TGTGCCAGCAGCCAGGACAGGGGGTGGGATACGCAGTATTTT
TRBV4-2	-	TRBD2	TRBJ2-1	CASSQDRVSGSKFF	TGTGCCAGCAGCCAAGATCGGGTTAGCGGGAGTAAATTCTTC
TRBV6-5	-	TRBD1	TRBJ2-1	CASNFDRGLNEQFF	TGTGCCAGCAATTTCGACAGGGGGCTGAATGAGCAGTTCTTC
TRBV7-3	-	TRBD2	TRBJ2-2	CASSPRTSGRGAGELFF	TGTGCCAGCAGCCCAAGGACTAGCGGGAGGGGCGCCGGGGAGCTGTTTTTT
TRBV6-5	-	-	TRBJ2-6	CASKLVSGANVLTF	TGTGCCAGCAAGCTAGTTTCTGGGGCCAACGTCCTGACTTTC
TRBV19	-	-	TRBJ1-1	CASRPLWAGMNTEAFF	TGTGCCAGTAGACCCCTCTGGGCAGGCATGAACACTGAAGCTTTCTTT
TRBV7-9	-	-	TRBJ2-3	CASSLGAGGGTDTQYF	TGTGCCAGCAGCTTAGGTGCGGGTGGGGGCACAGATACGCAGTATTTT
TRBV4-2	-	TRBD2	TRBJ2-2	CASSLLLGLAMNTGELFF	TGTGCCAGCAGCCTTCTATTAGGACTAGCGATGAACACCGGGGAGCTGTTTTTT
TRBV28	-	-	TRBJ2-7	CASSPQSYEQYF	TGTGCCAGCAGTCCACAGTCCTACGAGCAGTACTTC
TRBV14	-	-	TRBJ2-3	CASSQGRRDTQYF	TGTGCCAGCAGCCAGGGGAGACGAGATACGCAGTATTTT
TRBV7-2	-	-	TRBJ2-2	CASSSDTGELFF	TGTGCCAGCAGCTCCGACACCGGGGAGCTGTTTTTT
TRBV6-1	-	TRBD2	TRBJ2-5	CASSELAGGQETQYF	TGTGCCAGCAGTGAACTAGCGGGAGGGCAAGAGACCCAGTACTTC
TRBV9	-	-	TRBJ2-1	CASSVARGRGNEQFF	TGTGCCAGCAGCGTAGCTCGAGGGAGGGGGAATGAGCAGTTCTTC